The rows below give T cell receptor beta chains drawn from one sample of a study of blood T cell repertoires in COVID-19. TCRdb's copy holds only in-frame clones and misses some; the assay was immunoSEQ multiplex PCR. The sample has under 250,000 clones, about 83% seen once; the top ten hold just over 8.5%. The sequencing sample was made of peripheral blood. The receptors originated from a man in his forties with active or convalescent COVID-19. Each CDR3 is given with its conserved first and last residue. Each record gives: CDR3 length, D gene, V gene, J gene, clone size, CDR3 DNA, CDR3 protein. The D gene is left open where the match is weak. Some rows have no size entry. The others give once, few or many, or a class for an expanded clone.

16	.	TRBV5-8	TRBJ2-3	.	TGTGCCAGCAGCTTGGGGGACTGGCAGTACACAGATACGCAGTATTTT	CASSLGDWQYTDTQYF
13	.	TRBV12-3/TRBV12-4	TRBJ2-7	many	TGTGCCAGCAGTCCCCCGGGATCCTACGAGCAGTACTTC	CASSPPGSYEQYF
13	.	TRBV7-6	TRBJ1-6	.	TGTGCCAGCAGCTTACCGGGGAATTCACCCCTCCACTTT	CASSLPGNSPLHF
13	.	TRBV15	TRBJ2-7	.	TGTGCCACCAGCAAGGACAGAACCTACGAGCAGTACTTC	CATSKDRTYEQYF
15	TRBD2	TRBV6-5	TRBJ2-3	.	TGTGCCAGCAGTCCTAGCGGGGGTGCGACAGATACGCAGTATTTT	CASSPSGGATDTQYF
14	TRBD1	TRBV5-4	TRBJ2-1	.	TGTACCAGCAGCTTGCAGGGGGCGCAGGATGAGCAGTTCTTC	CTSSLQGAQDEQFF
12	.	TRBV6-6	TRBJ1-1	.	TGTGCCAGCAGTTGGGCCCCCACAGGGGCTTTCTTT	CASSWAPTGAFF
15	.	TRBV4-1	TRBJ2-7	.	TGCGCCAGCAGCCAAGTAAACAGGGACTCCTACGAGCAGTACTTC	CASSQVNRDSYEQYF
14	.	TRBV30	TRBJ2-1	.	TGTGCCTGGAGAGAAGTAACAACTAACAATGAGCAGTTCTTC	CAWREVTTNNEQFF
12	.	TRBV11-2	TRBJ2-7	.	TGTGCCAGCAGCTTAGATCGGGTGGAGCAGTACTTC	CASSLDRVEQYF
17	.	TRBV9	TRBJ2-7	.	TGTGCCAGCAGCGTAGAAATTACAGACAGGCAAGTCTACGAGCAGTACTTC	CASSVEITDRQVYEQYF
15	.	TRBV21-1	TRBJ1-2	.	TGTGCCAGCAGCAAAGGACGACAGGAGATCTATGGCTACACCTTC	CASSKGRQEIYGYTF
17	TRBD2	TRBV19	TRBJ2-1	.	TGTGCCAGTAGTCTAACCGGGACTAGCGACTCCTACAATGAGCAGTTCTTC	CASSLTGTSDSYNEQFF
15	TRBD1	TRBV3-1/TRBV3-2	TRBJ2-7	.	TGTGCCAGCAGCCAATCCGGACAGGGTTTCTACGAGCAGTACTTC	CASSQSGQGFYEQYF
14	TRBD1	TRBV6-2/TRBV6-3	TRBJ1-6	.	TGTGCCAGCAGTTACGACAGGGGAGGATCACCCCTCCACTTT	CASSYDRGGSPLHF
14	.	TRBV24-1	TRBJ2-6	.	TGTGCCACCATGCGGAGCTCTGGGGCCAACGTCCTGACTTTC	CATMRSSGANVLTF
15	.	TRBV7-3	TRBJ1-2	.	TGTGCCAGCAGCCCAACCGGGCCCGCCGCGGGGGGCTACACCTTC	CASSPTGPAAGGYTF
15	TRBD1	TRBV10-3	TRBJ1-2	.	TGTGCCATAGGCACCTCGACAGGGGACACCTATGGCTACACCTTC	CAIGTSTGDTYGYTF
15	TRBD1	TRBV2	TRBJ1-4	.	TGTGCCAGCAGTGAAGGACAGGGGGCAATTGAAAAACTGTTTTTT	CASSEGQGAIEKLFF
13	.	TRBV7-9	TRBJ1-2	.	TGTGCCAGCAGTTCGAACAGGGACTATGGCTACACCTTC	CASSSNRDYGYTF
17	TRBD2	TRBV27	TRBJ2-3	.	TGTGCCAGCAGTTTAAACACGGGAGGGGCGCGTCGGGATACGCAGTATTTT	CASSLNTGGARRDTQYF
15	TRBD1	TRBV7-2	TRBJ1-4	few	TGTGCCAGCAGCGCACAGGGGGCGACTAATGAAAAACTGTTTTTT	CASSAQGATNEKLFF
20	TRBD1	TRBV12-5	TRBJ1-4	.	TGTGCTAGTGGTTTGGTAGAGAGGGGGACAGCTCTTACAACTAATGAAAAACTGTTTTTT	CASGLVERGTALTTNEKLFF
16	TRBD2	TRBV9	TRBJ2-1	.	TGTGCCAGCAGCGTAGAAAGAGCGGGAGTTTTAAATGAGCAGTTCTTC	CASSVERAGVLNEQFF
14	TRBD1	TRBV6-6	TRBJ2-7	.	TGTGCCAGCAGTCGGGACAGAAATTCCTACGAGCAGTACTTC	CASSRDRNSYEQYF
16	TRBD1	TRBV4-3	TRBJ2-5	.	TGCGCCAGCAGCCAAGGCGGCCGATCGACAGGGGAGACCCAGTACTTC	CASSQGGRSTGETQYF
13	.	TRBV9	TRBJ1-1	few	TGTGCCAGCAGCTTCTCGTTGAACACTGAAGCTTTCTTT	CASSFSLNTEAFF
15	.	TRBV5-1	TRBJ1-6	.	TGCGCCAGCAGGCACGATGGGGGGGCCGATTCACCCCTCCACTTT	CASRHDGGADSPLHF
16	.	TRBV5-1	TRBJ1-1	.	TGCGCCAGCAGCTTGGAGACAGACTTCATGAACACTGAAGCTTTCTTT	CASSLETDFMNTEAFF
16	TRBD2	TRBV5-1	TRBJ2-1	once	TGCGCCAGCAGCTTGGCAGGACTAGCGGGGGACAATGAGCAGTTCTTC	CASSLAGLAGDNEQFF
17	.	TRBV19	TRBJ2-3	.	TGTGCCAGTAGTATAGTCGGGGGGCTTGTTGGCACAGATACGCAGTATTTT	CASSIVGGLVGTDTQYF
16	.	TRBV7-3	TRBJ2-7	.	TGTGCCAGCAGCTTGGAGGACTCCCGAGACCATTACGAGCAGTACTTC	CASSLEDSRDHYEQYF
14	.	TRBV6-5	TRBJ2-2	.	TGTGCCAGCAGCCGACAGGTGCACACCGGGGAGCTGTTTTTT	CASSRQVHTGELFF
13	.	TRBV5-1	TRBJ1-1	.	TGCGCCAGCAGCTTGCGAGGCAACACTGAAGCTTTCTTT	CASSLRGNTEAFF
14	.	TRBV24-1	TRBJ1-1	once	TGTGCCACCAAAGGTCAGGGTGAGAACACTGAAGCTTTCTTT	CATKGQGENTEAFF
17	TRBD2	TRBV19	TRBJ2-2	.	TGTGCCAGTAAGGGACTAGCGGGGGTGACGGGCCCCGGGGAGCTGTTTTTT	CASKGLAGVTGPGELFF
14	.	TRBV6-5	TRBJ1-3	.	TGTGCCAGCAGTTACCGGAGTCCTGGAAACACCATATATTTT	CASSYRSPGNTIYF